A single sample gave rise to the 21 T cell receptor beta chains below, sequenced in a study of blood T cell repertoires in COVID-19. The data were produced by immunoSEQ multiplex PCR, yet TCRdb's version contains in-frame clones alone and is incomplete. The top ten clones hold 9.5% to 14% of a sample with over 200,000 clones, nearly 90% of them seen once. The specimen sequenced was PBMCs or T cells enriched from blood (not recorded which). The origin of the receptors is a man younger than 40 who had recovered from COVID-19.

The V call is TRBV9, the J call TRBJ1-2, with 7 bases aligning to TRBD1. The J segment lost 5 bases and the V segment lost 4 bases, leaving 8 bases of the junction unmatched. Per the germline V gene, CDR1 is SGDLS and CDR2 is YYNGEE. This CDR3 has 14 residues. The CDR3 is CASSPQTGRYGYTF. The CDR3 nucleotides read TGTGCCAGCAGCCCTCAGACAGGGAGGTATGGCTACACCTTC.

DNA of the CDR3: TGTGCCACCCAGCGGGAGTCTGGGTACAATGAGCAGTTCTTC. Amino acids: CATQRESGYNEQFF. This rearrangement joins TRBV24-1 to TRBJ2-1, with 8 positions matching TRBD2. CDR3 length: 14 residues. Losses at the gene ends were 9 bases for V and 4 bases for J; bases not matched to a gene: 7. The germline gives CDR1 KGHDR, CDR2 SFDVKD.

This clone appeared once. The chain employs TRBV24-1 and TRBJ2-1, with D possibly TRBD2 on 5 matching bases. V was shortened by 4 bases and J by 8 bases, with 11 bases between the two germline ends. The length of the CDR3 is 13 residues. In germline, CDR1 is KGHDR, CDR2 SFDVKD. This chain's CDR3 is CATSDAGLHEQFF. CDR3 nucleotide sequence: TGTGCCACCAGTGACGCGGGCCTACATGAGCAGTTCTTC.

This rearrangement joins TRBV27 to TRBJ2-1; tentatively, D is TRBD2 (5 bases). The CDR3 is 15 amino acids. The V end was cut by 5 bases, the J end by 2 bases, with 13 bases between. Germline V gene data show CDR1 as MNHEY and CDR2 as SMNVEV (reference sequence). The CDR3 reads CASSPGMDPYNEQFF. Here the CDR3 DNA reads TGTGCCAGCAGTCCCGGGATGGACCCCTACAATGAGCAGTTCTTC.

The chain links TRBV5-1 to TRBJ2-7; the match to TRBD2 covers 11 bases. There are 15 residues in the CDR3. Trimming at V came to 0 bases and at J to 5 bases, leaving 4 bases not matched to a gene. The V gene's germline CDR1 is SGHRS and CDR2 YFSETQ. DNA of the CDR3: TGCGCCAGCAGCTTGGTAACTAGCGGGAGAAACGAGCAGTACTTC. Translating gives CASSLVTSGRNEQYF.

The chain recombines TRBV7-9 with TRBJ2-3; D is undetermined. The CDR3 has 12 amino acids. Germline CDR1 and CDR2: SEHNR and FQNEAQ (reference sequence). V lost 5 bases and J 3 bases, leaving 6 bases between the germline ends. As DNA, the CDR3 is TGTGCCAGCAGCACAGAGACAGATACGCAGTATTTT. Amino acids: CASSTETDTQYF.

In DNA, the CDR3 is TGCACCAGCAGCCAAGATCGGTATCAGGAGGGGAACACTGAAGCTTTCTTT. This encodes CTSSQDRYQEGNTEAFF. The chain carries TRBV1 and TRBJ1-1. TRBV1 is a pseudogene. This CDR3 is 17 amino acids long.

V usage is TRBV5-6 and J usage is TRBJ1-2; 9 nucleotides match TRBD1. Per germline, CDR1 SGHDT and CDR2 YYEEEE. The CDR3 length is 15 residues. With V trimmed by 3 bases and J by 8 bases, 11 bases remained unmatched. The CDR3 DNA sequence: TGTGCCAGCAGCTGGTGGACAGGGGAAACGGGAGGCTACACCTTC. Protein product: CASSWWTGETGGYTF.

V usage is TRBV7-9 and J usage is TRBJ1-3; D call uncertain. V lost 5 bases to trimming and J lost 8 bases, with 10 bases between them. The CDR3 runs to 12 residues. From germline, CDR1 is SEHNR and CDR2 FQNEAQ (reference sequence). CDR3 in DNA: TGTGCCAGCAGCAACGTAGTAGACACCATATATTTT. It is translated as CASSNVVDTIYF.

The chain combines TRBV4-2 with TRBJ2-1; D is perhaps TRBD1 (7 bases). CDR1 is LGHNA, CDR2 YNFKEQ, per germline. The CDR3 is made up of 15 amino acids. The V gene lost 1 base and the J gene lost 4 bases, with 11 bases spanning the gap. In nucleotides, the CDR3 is TGTGCCAGCAGCCAAGGGCAGGGGGGTTACAATGAGCAGTTCTTC. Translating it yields CASSQGQGGYNEQFF.

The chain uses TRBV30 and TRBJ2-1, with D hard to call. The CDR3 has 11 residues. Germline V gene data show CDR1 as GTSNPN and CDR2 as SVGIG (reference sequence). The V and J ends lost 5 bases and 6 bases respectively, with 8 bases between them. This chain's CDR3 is CAWAVSNEQFF. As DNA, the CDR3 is TGTGCCTGGGCGGTTTCCAATGAGCAGTTCTTC.

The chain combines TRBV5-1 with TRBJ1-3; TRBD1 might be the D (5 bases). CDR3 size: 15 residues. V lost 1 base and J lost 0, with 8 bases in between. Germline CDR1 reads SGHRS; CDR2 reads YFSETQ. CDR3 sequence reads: CASSLTGSSGNTIYF. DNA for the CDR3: TGCGCCAGCAGCTTGACAGGCTCCTCTGGAAACACCATATATTTT.

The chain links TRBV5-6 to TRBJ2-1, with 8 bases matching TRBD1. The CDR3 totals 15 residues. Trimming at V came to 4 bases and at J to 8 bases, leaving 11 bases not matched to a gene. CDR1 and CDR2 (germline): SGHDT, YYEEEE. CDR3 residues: CASSQMTGEVYEQFF. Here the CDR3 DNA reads TGTGCCAGCAGCCAGATGACAGGGGAAGTTTATGAGCAGTTCTTC. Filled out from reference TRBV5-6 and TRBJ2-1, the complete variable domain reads DAGVTQSPTHLIKTRGQQVTLRCSPKSGHDTVSWYQQALGQGPQFIFQYYEEEERQRGNFPDRFSGHQFPNYSSELNVNALLLGDSALYLCASSQMTGEVYEQFFGPGTRLTVL.

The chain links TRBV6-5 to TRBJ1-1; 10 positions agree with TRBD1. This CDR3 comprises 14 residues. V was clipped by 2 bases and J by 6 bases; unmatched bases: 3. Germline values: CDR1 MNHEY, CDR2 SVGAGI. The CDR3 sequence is CASSYGTGVSEAFF. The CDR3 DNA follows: TGTGCCAGCAGTTACGGGACAGGGGTTTCTGAAGCTTTCTTT.

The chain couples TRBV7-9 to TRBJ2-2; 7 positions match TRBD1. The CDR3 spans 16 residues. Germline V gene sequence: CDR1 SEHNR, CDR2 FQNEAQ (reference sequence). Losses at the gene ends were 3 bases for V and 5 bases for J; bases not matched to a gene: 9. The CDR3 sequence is CASSFRPDRQTGELFF. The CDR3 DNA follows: TGTGCCAGCAGCTTTCGCCCGGACAGGCAGACCGGGGAGCTGTTTTTT.

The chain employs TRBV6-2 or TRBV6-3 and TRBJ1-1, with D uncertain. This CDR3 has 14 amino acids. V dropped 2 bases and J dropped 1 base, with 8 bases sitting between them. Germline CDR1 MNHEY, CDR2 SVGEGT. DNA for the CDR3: TGTGCCAGCAGTTACCTCACAAGGAACACTGAAGCTTTCTTT. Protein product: CASSYLTRNTEAFF.

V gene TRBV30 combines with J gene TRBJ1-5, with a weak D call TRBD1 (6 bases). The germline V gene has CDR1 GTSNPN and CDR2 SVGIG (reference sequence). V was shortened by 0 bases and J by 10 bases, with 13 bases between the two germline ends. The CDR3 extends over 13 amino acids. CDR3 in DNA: TGTGCCTGGAGTGTAACAGGGAAAGGACCCCAGCATTTT. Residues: CAWSVTGKGPQHF.

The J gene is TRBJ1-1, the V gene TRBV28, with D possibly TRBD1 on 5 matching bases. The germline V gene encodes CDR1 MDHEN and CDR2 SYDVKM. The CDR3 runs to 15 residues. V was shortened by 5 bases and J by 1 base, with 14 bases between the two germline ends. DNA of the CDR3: TGTGCCAGCAGTAGAAACAGGAAAACGAACACTGAAGCTTTCTTT. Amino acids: CASSRNRKTNTEAFF.

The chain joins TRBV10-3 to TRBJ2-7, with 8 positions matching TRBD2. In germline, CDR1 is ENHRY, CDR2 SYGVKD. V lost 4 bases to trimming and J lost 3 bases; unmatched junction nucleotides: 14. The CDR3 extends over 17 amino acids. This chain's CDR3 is CAISVVAGGSMSYEQYF. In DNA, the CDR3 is TGTGCCATCAGTGTAGTCGCGGGGGGTTCGATGAGCTACGAGCAGTACTTC.

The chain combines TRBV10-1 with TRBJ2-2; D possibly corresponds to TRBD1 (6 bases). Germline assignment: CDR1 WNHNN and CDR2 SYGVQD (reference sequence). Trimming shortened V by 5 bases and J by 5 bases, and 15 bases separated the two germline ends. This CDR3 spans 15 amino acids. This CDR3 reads CASSSTGTRTGELFF. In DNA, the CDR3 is TGCGCCAGCAGTAGCACCGGGACACGGACCGGGGAGCTGTTTTTT.

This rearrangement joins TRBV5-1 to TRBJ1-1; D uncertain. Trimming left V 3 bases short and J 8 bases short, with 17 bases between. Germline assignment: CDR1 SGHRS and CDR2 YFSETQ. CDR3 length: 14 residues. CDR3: CASSSQALSQEAFF. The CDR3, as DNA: TGCGCCAGCAGCTCTCAGGCGTTGTCACAGGAAGCTTTCTTT. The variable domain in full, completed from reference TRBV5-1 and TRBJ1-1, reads KAGVTQTPRYLIKTRGQQVTLSCSPISGHRSVSWYQQTPGQGLQFLFEYFSETQRNKGNFPGRFSGRQFSNSRSEMNVSTLELGDSALYLCASSSQALSQEAFFGQGTRLTVV.